Many counts were recorded for the clone carrying this T cell receptor beta chain. The source of the sample is a study of T cells in Graves' hyperthyroidism and ophthalmopathy. The germline CDR1 and CDR2 sequences are DFQATT and SNEGSKA (reference sequence). V lost 6 bases and J 0 bases, leaving 12 bases between the germline ends. The CDR3 runs 14 residues. RNA transcripts yielded amplified TCR beta CDR3 regions. An initial round of RT-PCR targeting the TCR CDR3 relied on the HTBI primer set. MiXCR, run by TCRdb on the multiplex PCR reads, gives a single entry per CDR3 protein. The sample carries some 600,000 distinct CDR3 sequences, approximately 15% recorded once.

Sequenced material: blood. The source is a woman between 25 and 40 years old with Graves' hyperthyroidism that later progressed to Graves' ophthalmopathy. The V call is TRBV20-1, the J call TRBJ1-5; possible D gene TRBD1, 6 bases. CDR3 DNA sequence: TGCAGTGCAACAGGGCTCTATAGCAATCAGCCCCAGCATTTT. Its protein is CSATGLYSNQPQHF.